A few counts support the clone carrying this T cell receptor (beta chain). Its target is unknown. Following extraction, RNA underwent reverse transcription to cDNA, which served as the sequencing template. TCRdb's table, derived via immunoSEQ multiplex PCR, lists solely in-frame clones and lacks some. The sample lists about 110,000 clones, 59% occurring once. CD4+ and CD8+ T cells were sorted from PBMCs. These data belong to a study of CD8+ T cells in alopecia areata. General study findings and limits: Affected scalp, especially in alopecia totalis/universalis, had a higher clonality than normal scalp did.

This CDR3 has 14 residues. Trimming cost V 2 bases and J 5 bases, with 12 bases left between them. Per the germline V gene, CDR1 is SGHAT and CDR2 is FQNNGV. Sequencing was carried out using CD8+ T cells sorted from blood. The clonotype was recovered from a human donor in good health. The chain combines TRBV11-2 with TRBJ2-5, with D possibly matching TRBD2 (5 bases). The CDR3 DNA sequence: TGTGCCAGCAGCTTAAGAGGGAGTCAGGAGACCCAGTACTTC. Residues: CASSLRGSQETQYF.